The clone carrying this TCR beta chain was seen a few times. No antigen is known for it. This sample is part of a study of T cell repertoires in cytomegalovirus infection. For the study at large: Carrying CMV and the relevant HLA type showed in public TCR beta signatures. The study's findings and limits: Cumulative public TCR beta family frequency identified carriers of CMV plus the relevant HLA. In two of eight donors, the top clonotype was HLA-C-restricted CMV-specific.

From the reads, TCRdb called clonotypes with MiXCR, one entry per CDR3 protein. The sample has 200,000 or so distinct CDR3 sequences; approximately 19% are singletons. The germline CDR1 and CDR2 sequences are SQVTM and ANQGSEA. V was clipped by 6 bases and J by 0 bases, with 9 bases between them. The CDR3 is 13 amino acids. The sample taken for sequencing was PBMCs. The source is a human donor in good health (CMV status not recorded). Some clones in this sample may be carry-over from other donors' samples. V usage is TRBV29-1 and J usage is TRBJ1-5; no clear D gene. The CDR3: CSVVENSNQPQHF. The CDR3, as DNA: TGCAGCGTGGTCGAGAATAGCAATCAGCCCCAGCATTTT.